This T cell receptor (beta chain) comes out of a study of T cell responses to AZD1222 COVID-19 vaccine. Study-wide results and limits: Among vaccine-associated CD4 TCRs, coverage spanned spike, with dominance at 160-218 and 743-854. The donor group comprised mostly white British people and more females; the analysis possibly underestimated clonal diversity.

CDR3 length: 15 residues. V lost 2 bases and J lost 7; bases outside the gene matches: 8. Germline CDR1 and CDR2: KGHSH and LQKENI. Analyses pooled second doses at about 4 or about 12 weeks. Comment on this clone: Its antigen is still unknown.

Method: immunoSEQ multiplex PCR; TCRdb's copy keeps in-frame clones and lacks some. The data hold tens of thousands of clones, with 90% observed a single time. The genes are TRBV18 and TRBJ1-5; TRBD1 agrees at 7 bases. This specimen was peripheral blood, taken 28 days after the second AZD1222 dose. This TCR was sampled from an adult who received the AZD1222 COVID-19 vaccine. CDR3 in amino acids: CASSPTPQGGQPQHF. DNA for the CDR3: TGTGCCAGCTCACCAACTCCCCAAGGGGGCCAGCCCCAGCATTTT. The complete variable domain, with remaining parts taken from reference TRBV18 and TRBJ1-5, reads NAGVMQNPRHLVRRRGQEARLRCSPMKGHSHVYWYRQLPEEGLKFMVYLQKENIIDESGMPKERFSAEFPKEGPSILRIQQVVRGDSAAYFCASSPTPQGGQPQHFGDGTRLSIL.